This paragraph reports one TCR beta chain. This clone was recorded only once. Its binding antigen is unknown. Within one base of it there is no much larger clone, and no base qualities were kept. Libraries were constructed by the immunoSEQ multiplex PCR assay. A mixture of 60 forward primers for TCR Vbeta segments and 13 reverse primers for TCR Jbeta segments was used in the multiplex PCR. The CDR3 region of rearranged TCR beta genes was amplified from genomic DNA with a multiplex PCR assay. Amplified TCR beta libraries were sequenced as 87-base-pair reads on the Illumina HiSeq System. In the source study's methods: In a later analysis, some 80 million unique TCR beta chains were counted across the 500 to 850 repertoires, and roughly 9.9 million of these chains were shared by at least two donors. Raw reads were error-corrected and collapsed into unique sequences by a nearest-neighbor algorithm in which closely related sequences were merged to remove PCR and sequencing errors. To assign V, D and J gene segments, CDR3 sequences were aligned to IMGT reference sequences. For a sequence to be retained, at least a six-nucleotide match to both a V gene segment and a J gene segment was required. A rearrangement was called productive if the CDR3 had no stop codons and remained in frame with V and J, and every other rearrangement was called non-productive. Following IMGT convention, CDR3 was defined as the stretch from the second conserved V-encoded cysteine up to the conserved J-encoded phenylalanine. In an earlier analysis of some 550 of the donors, sequences lacking an unambiguous match to a single V gene segment were excluded. An earlier analysis of a few hundred of the donors called V segments functional above 56.7% productive rearrangements and segregating when the between-donor standard deviation exceeded 5%. A statistical classification framework was built to diagnose cytomegalovirus status from the catalog of TCR beta chain sequences. V and J gene assignment, in a later analysis, came from comparing TCR nucleotide sequences with IMGT/GENE-DB human TR gene sequences. In a later analysis, CDR3 sequences and most-parsimonious VDJ recombination scenarios were assigned using the TCRdist pipeline. In a later analysis, each TCR beta chain was defined by its CDR3 amino acid sequence together with its V-gene family, and reads without a unique V-gene family were excluded. As a way to deal with suspected cross-contamination and a sequencing artifact, a later analysis dropped 450 to 700 nucleotide sequences that were highly shared and had low generation probability. In a later analysis, a clonal expansion index was calculated for each public chain from normalized within-repertoire ranks of inferred template counts. In a later analysis, generation probabilities were computed using a VDJ recombination model fitted to out-of-frame rearrangements, and the results were checked against IGoR. Hypergeometric tests were used in a later analysis to score TCR-TCR, TCR-HLA and TCR-CMV co-occurrence, with a repertoire-size bias correction applied to the TCR pairs. To estimate false discovery rates, a later analysis permuted the HLA or CMV assignments 20 times. In a later analysis, co-occurring TCRs were grouped using DBSCAN, with TCRdist sequence similarity added in when clustering inside HLA-allele-positive subsets. Repertoires with fewer than 30,000 or more than 120,000 public chains were left out of co-occurrence clustering, as were about five repertoires with anomalous nucleotide sharing. Held by TCRdb, this immuneACCESS table contains in-frame sequences only and omits some clones. Under half of the omission traces to an unresolved V gene where checked; the cause of the rest is unknown. D and trimming were read from the DNA, whereas the V and J calls and clone size are those reported in that table. For this sample the table gives around 87,000 clones, of which 65% to 85% were detected only once. About 1.2% of the sample lies in the top ten.

In total, about 650 healthy bone marrow donors made up the cohort. At the time of sampling, every cohort member was nominally healthy, though immune exposures that went unrecorded were likely present. The donor tested CMV seropositive, placing the donor among the approximately 290 seropositive members of the cohort. A peripheral blood sample was provided by each donor, and peripheral blood mononuclear cells were used for TCR beta sequencing. Genomic DNA was extracted from the blood cell samples with the Qiagen DNeasy Blood Extraction Kit. This sample stems from a study of cytomegalovirus exposure and HLA in healthy donors (dated by TCRdb to 2017 to 2019). The study in broad terms: According to an earlier analysis of 450 to 650 of the donors, some 180 million T cells yielded 100 million or so unique TCR beta sequences and 276 Gb of sequence data. HLA typing included class I and class II loci at four-digit resolution. An earlier analysis of 587 of the donors used high-throughput TCR beta sequencing to judge whether each TCR beta V gene segment behaved as functional or pseudogenic. The later analysis used no new phenotypic data to find candidate immune exposures, relying instead on TCR beta sequences and their occurrence across donors. An early release covering roughly 600 HLA-typed donors comprised approximately 300 gigabases of sequencing data and around 80 million unique TCR sequences. Because of strong linkage in the cohort, 4 to 6 DR-DQ haplotypes were treated as single units for association and clustering. All discovery cohort repertoires had been generated on a single sequencing platform. Along with the 666-subject first cohort, a separate validation cohort of over 90 different subjects was used. Among some 410 genotyped donors of the cohort, an average of approximately 200,000 unique TCR beta nucleotide sequences was sequenced per donor, of which approximately 18% were non-productive. To study patterns of TCR occurrence, a later analysis re-analyzed previously published TCR beta repertoires from several hundred donors and added high-resolution HLA genotyping. A later genetic analysis took genome-wide SNP genotypes for about 55% of the roughly 700 donors and used that subset as a discovery cohort. The number of donors typed differed by locus, with about 629-630 for A, B, C, DRB1 and DQB1, 522 for DQA1, over 600 for DPA1, and around 450 for DPB1. The study combined high-throughput TCR immunosequencing, statistical association of individual TCRs with disease status, and machine learning to predict cytomegalovirus infection status. Donor age, sex, ethnicity and CMV serostatus were compiled alongside the repertoire data. The study aimed to test whether cataloging public T cell receptors could reveal signatures of past pathogen exposure. Among the roughly 400 genotyped donors, around 81% belonged to the genetic ancestry cluster associated with self-reported Caucasian donors. The study profiled the T cell repertoires of under 700 subjects by immunosequencing and related them to cytomegalovirus serostatus. The investigation overall reported the following: In an earlier analysis of 587 of the donors, most TCR beta V segments were observed in productive rearrangements about 90% or about 30% of the time, broadly matching IMGT annotations. Because HLA typing was missing for some donors at each locus, association tests included only the typed subset. When HLA alleles, especially DR and DQ, strongly co-occurred, attributing TCR associations to individual alleles was difficult. The classifier was reported to diagnose cytomegalovirus status with high specificity and sensitivity in both the original cohort and the validation cohort. At a false discovery rate of 0.05, a later analysis linked 16,000 or so TCR beta sequences to specific HLA alleles. In a later genetic analysis, a missense DCLRE1C variant was associated with V-gene and J-gene trimming of TCR beta chains, and the association was replicated in an independent cohort. It was suggested by the authors that the approach could potentially be generalized to other disease states and immunological phenotypes. Only TCR beta chains were sequenced in this cohort, and the absence of alpha or paired-chain data limited detectable features. A further reported finding was that TCR beta sequences accurately predicted the HLA-A and HLA-B alleles for most subjects in the first cohort. A later analysis found that TCR association rates varied across HLA loci, with DRB1 alleles showing the most associated TCRs and HLA-C alleles the fewest. Across donors, most TCR sequences were observed very rarely, whereas some public TCRs were present in many individuals. The only immune exposure information available for the cohort was CMV serostatus. Most CMV-associated TCR beta chains appeared to be HLA-restricted in a later analysis, and the HLA associations seemed to be driven largely by CMV exposure. Because counts were too low, more than 15 rarely observed V segments, including chromosome 9 orphons, were excluded from the earlier analysis of several hundred of the donors. Linkage disequilibrium might explain the correlated functional status among segregating V segments, but an unknown experimental factor could not be ruled out. A later analysis reported that several top co-occurrence clusters appeared linked to parvovirus B19, influenza, CMV and Epstein-Barr virus. Presence/absence analyses assumed roughly uniform sequencing depth across donors, an assumption that may not hold. A later analysis found that HLA-associated TCR beta chains were more clonally expanded and had lower generation probabilities than equally common non-associated chains. A later genetic analysis reported fewer N-insertions in productive TCRs among donors in an Asian-associated ancestry cluster than the 666-donor mean. The 87-base-pair reads could not distinguish some IMGT-functional V segments, including TRBV6-2 and TRBV6-3, so those segments were excluded. A few of the identified cytomegalovirus-associated TCR beta chains were confirmed in vitro to be specific for cytomegalovirus antigens. In the study, around 160 TCR beta chains were listed as associated with cytomegalovirus. A cluster of highly shared sequence variants was judged likely to represent a technical artifact of the sequencing pipeline.

The CDR3 contains 17 residues, cysteine and phenylalanine counted. Only the CDR3 region is kept as DNA, spanning 51 bases read in frame from base 1. V and J are truncated by 6 bases and 1 base respectively, leaving an intervening sequence of 21 bases. CDR1 and CDR2 (SGHAT, FQNNGV) derive from the germline V gene. The material sequenced was PBMCs. Rearrangement joined TRBV11-2 to TRBJ2-5, with no D gene named confidently. This sequence originates from a girl aged 2 to 9 in good health and CMV-seropositive. The CDR3 has the sequence CASRIAIGTTIQETQYF. The sequenced DNA is TGTGCCAGCAGAATTGCAATTGGTACGACAATCCAAGAGACCCAGTACTTC.